These T cell receptor beta chains were read from a single sample in a study of T cell responses to AZD1222 COVID-19 vaccine. Sequencing used immunoSEQ multiplex PCR; TCRdb keeps in-frame clones, though not all of them. The sample records 140,000 or so clones, just under 95% being singletons. This specimen was peripheral blood, taken on day 0 of AZD1222 vaccination. These receptors were obtained from an adult in good health. Both conserved end residues are part of each CDR3. A D gene is named only where the DNA matches it firmly. The size field is filled for only some rows; it gives once, few, many or a size class.

v_gene	d_gene	abundance	j_gene	CDR3nt	CDR3aa
TRBV27	TRBD1	once	TRBJ2-1	TGTGCCAGCGTCCGGACAGGGGGCTTCTGGAATGAGCAGTTCTTC	CASVRTGGFWNEQFF
TRBV7-9	TRBD1	few	TRBJ2-1	TGTGCCAGCAGCTTTAACAGGGGGCGAGGGAATGAGCAGTTCTTC	CASSFNRGRGNEQFF
TRBV28	TRBD1	.	TRBJ1-2	TGTGCCAGCAGTCCGGGGCAGGGGGCAGTTGGCTACACCTTC	CASSPGQGAVGYTF
TRBV27	.	.	TRBJ2-1	TGTGCCAGCAGTTTATTAAACCTAAATGAGCAGTTCTTC	CASSLLNLNEQFF
TRBV2	.	.	TRBJ1-2	TGTGCCAGCAGTGGAACAGGGACTCACTATGGCTACACCTTC	CASSGTGTHYGYTF
TRBV19	TRBD2	.	TRBJ2-7	TGTGCCAGTAGTACCCTCCCTAGCGGGAGCGGGGAGCAGTACTTC	CASSTLPSGSGEQYF
TRBV12-5	.	.	TRBJ1-1	TGTGCTAGTGGTTTGTCTCTTGGGGCGAAAGCTTTCTTT	CASGLSLGAKAFF
TRBV7-8	.	.	TRBJ2-1	TGTGCCAGCAGCCCCCACAGGGTCTCCTACAATGAGCAGTTCTTC	CASSPHRVSYNEQFF
TRBV29-1	.	.	TRBJ2-3	TGCAGCGTTGTACCACCCACTCATACGCAGTATTTT	CSVVPPTHTQYF
TRBV5-6	.	.	TRBJ2-3	TGTGCCAGCAGCTTGGTCGGCTCCCGTGCAGATACGCAGTATTTT	CASSLVGSRADTQYF
TRBV19	.	.	TRBJ2-1	TGTGCCAGTAGTAGGGGGGTGGAGCAGTTCTTC	CASSRGVEQFF
TRBV28	TRBD1	.	TRBJ1-6	TGTGCCAGCAGTATGGGTCGTCAGGGGGCGAGAAGTTGGTCGGTCAATTCACCCCTCCACTTT	CASSMGRQGARSWSVNSPLHF
TRBV28	TRBD1	.	TRBJ1-1	TGTGCCAGCCGCTCACAGGGGGCGGGGGAGTACACTGAAGCTTTCTTT	CASRSQGAGEYTEAFF
TRBV9	TRBD1	.	TRBJ1-5	TGTGCCAGCAGCTCAGGGGTGGGACAGGGGGCTTATCAGCCCCAGCATTTT	CASSSGVGQGAYQPQHF
TRBV30	TRBD1	.	TRBJ1-4	TGTGCCTGGAGTGTGGGACAGGAGAGTGAAAAACTGTTTTTT	CAWSVGQESEKLFF
TRBV6-5	.	.	TRBJ2-7	TGTGCCAGCACCCAAGGGTACGAGCAGTACTTC	CASTQGYEQYF
TRBV15	.	.	TRBJ1-2	TGTGCCACCAGCAGAGATGTGAGGACTGGTCTCCTCCCCTATGGCTACACCTTC	CATSRDVRTGLLPYGYTF
TRBV5-1	TRBD1	.	TRBJ1-1	TGCGCCAGCAGCTCGACAGGGGTTGGCAACACTGAAGCTTTCTTT	CASSSTGVGNTEAFF
TRBV5-4	.	.	TRBJ2-1	TGTGCCAGCAGCTTGGCACAGAACAATGAGCAGTTCTTC	CASSLAQNNEQFF
TRBV6-4	TRBD1	many	TRBJ2-1	TGTGCCAGCAGTGACTCGACAGGGGAGGCCAATGAGCAGTTCTTC	CASSDSTGEANEQFF
TRBV6-5	.	.	TRBJ1-2	TGTGCCAGCACCGAAGTTGCCTATGGCTACACCTTC	CASTEVAYGYTF
TRBV9	.	.	TRBJ2-1	TGTGCCAGCAGCGTAGGGGGGAGTACCTACAATGAGCAGTTCTTC	CASSVGGSTYNEQFF
TRBV4-1	.	.	TRBJ2-4	TGCGCCAGCAGCCAAGACAGGGAAAACATTCAGTACTTC	CASSQDRENIQYF
TRBV7-3	.	.	TRBJ1-2	TGTGCCAGCAGCGGGTCTCAGACAGGACTATATGGCTACACCTTC	CASSGSQTGLYGYTF
TRBV20-1	.	.	TRBJ2-7	TGCAGTGCTGGTACCTCCTACGAGCAGTACTTC	CSAGTSYEQYF
TRBV6-1	TRBD2	few	TRBJ2-7	TGTGCCAGCAGTGAAATTGGGGGGGAACCCTACGAGCAGTACTTC	CASSEIGGEPYEQYF
TRBV5-1	TRBD1	.	TRBJ1-6	TGCGCCAGCAGCTTGACAGGGGAGTATAATTCACCCCTCCACTTT	CASSLTGEYNSPLHF
TRBV10-3	TRBD1	.	TRBJ1-2	TGTGCCATCAGTGAGCCCGGACAGGGAGGTGGCTATGGCTACACCTTC	CAISEPGQGGGYGYTF
TRBV7-3	.	.	TRBJ2-2	TGTGCCAGCAGCTTACATTTACAGGGCGCGAACACCGGGGAGCTGTTTTTT	CASSLHLQGANTGELFF
TRBV19	TRBD1	.	TRBJ2-5	TGTGCCAGTAGTATAGGACAGGGGGAGGAGACCCAGTACTTC	CASSIGQGEETQYF
TRBV5-1	.	few	TRBJ2-6	TGCGCCAGCAGCTTGTGGGGGAGCTCTGGGGCCAACGTCCTGACTTTC	CASSLWGSSGANVLTF
TRBV7-9	.	.	TRBJ2-2	TGTGCCAGCAGCTTGGAAACGGGAGAGGGTACCGGGGAGCTGTTTTTT	CASSLETGEGTGELFF
TRBV27	.	.	TRBJ2-3	TGTGCCAGCAGCAGACCTGGGGCAGATACGCAGTATTTT	CASSRPGADTQYF
TRBV2	.	.	TRBJ1-5	TGTGCCAGCAGTGAACAGGGACTGAGCAATCAGCCCCAGCATTTT	CASSEQGLSNQPQHF
TRBV18	TRBD1	.	TRBJ1-2	TGTGCCAGCTCACCATCCTGGGACAGGGGATATGGCTACACCTTC	CASSPSWDRGYGYTF
TRBV5-1	TRBD2	.	TRBJ2-7	TGCGCCAGCAGCGGAGAGACTAGCGGGAGCTCCTACGATCAGTACTTC	CASSGETSGSSYDQYF
TRBV2	.	once	TRBJ1-2	TGTGCCAGCAGTAAACGGACGGAAAACTATGGCTACACCTTC	CASSKRTENYGYTF
TRBV12-5	.	.	TRBJ1-5	TGTGCTAGTGGTTTTACAGGGTCTCGTCAGCCCCAGCATTTT	CASGFTGSRQPQHF
TRBV6-5	TRBD1	few	TRBJ1-4	TGTGCCAGCATCAGGCCCGGGACAGGGGACGAAAAACTGTTTTTT	CASIRPGTGDEKLFF
TRBV20-1	.	.	TRBJ1-5	TGCAGTGCTAGTGGAGGTAGTCAGCCCCAGCATTTT	CSASGGSQPQHF
TRBV19	.	.	TRBJ1-1	TGTGCCAGTAGTTGGAGTGGGGCTTTTACTCTGAACACTGAAGCTTTCTTT	CASSWSGAFTLNTEAFF
TRBV5-1	TRBD1	.	TRBJ1-1	TGCGCCAGCAGCTCGTTAGGGACAGCGAACACTGAAGCTTTCTTT	CASSSLGTANTEAFF
TRBV19	.	once	TRBJ2-7	TGTGCCAGTAGTATAATAGCGTTCCAGAGAAGCCCATACGAGCAGTACTTC	CASSIIAFQRSPYEQYF
TRBV11-2	.	.	TRBJ1-4	TGTGCCAGCAGCCCTTTGACATCGGTAACTAATGAAAAACTGTTTTTT	CASSPLTSVTNEKLFF
TRBV28	.	.	TRBJ2-7	TGTGCCAGCCTCTTCCAGATGGGTGGCGAGCAGTACTTC	CASLFQMGGEQYF
TRBV2	TRBD2	.	TRBJ2-1	TGTGCCAGCACCCGGACTAGCGCCCGCTCCTACAATGAGCAGTTCTTC	CASTRTSARSYNEQFF
TRBV15	TRBD2	.	TRBJ2-7	TGTGCCACCAGCTATGAAGGTAGCGGGATTAGGGAGCAGTACTTC	CATSYEGSGIREQYF